These T cell receptor beta chains were read from a single sample in a study of CD8+ T cells in alopecia areata. The table came from immunoSEQ multiplex PCR; TCRdb's copy has only in-frame clones and leaves some out. The table lists 150,000 to 200,000 clones, roughly 66% of them singletons, with over 0.9% in the top ten. The material was CD4+ T cells sorted from blood, obtained at week 24, from a patient treated with tofacitinib. These receptors were obtained from a human donor with alopecia areata. Both conserved end residues are part of each CDR3. The D gene is left open where the match is weak. Size values are once, few and many counts, or a class for expanded clones, and some rows have none.

V	D	J	size	DNA	CDR3
TRBV9	NA	TRBJ1-6	many	TGTGCCAGCAGCCCTCACCTTGATTCACCCCTCCACTTT	CASSPHLDSPLHF
TRBV9	TRBD1	TRBJ1-2	NA	TGTGCCAGCAGCGTCACCGGGACAGGCGGCGTCGGGGATGGCTACACCTTC	CASSVTGTGGVGDGYTF
TRBV7-9	TRBD2	TRBJ2-1	few	TGTGCCAGCAGCTGGCCGGGACTAGCGGGGAGTGAGCAGTTCTTC	CASSWPGLAGSEQFF
TRBV5-1	NA	TRBJ2-5	NA	TGCGCCAGCAGCTTAGTCTCGCGGATACAAGAGACCCAGTACTTC	CASSLVSRIQETQYF
TRBV7-9	NA	TRBJ2-6	medium-sized	TGTGCCAGCAGCTTATTCCCGGGGACCAACGTCCTGACTTTC	CASSLFPGTNVLTF
TRBV27	NA	TRBJ1-6	NA	TGTGCCAGCAGTTTATTCGGACAGAGCTCCTATAATTCACCCCTCCACTTT	CASSLFGQSSYNSPLHF
TRBV2	NA	TRBJ1-6	NA	TGTGCCGGGGGGGGAACGCTCGATTCTTCACCCCTCCACTTT	CAGGGTLDSSPLHF
TRBV5-6	NA	TRBJ2-3	NA	TGTGCCAGCAGCTACAGGGCAGATACGCAGTATTTT	CASSYRADTQYF
TRBV19	NA	TRBJ2-4	NA	TGTGCCACCTCACAGGGAGCCAAAAACATTCAGTACTTC	CATSQGAKNIQYF
TRBV30	TRBD2	TRBJ2-3	NA	TGTGCCTGGAGTCTCCGGACTAGCGGCACAGATACGCAGTATTTT	CAWSLRTSGTDTQYF
TRBV30	TRBD1	TRBJ1-1	NA	TGTGCCTCGTCGACAGGGGTTGGGACTGAAGCTTTCTTT	CASSTGVGTEAFF
TRBV6-5	NA	TRBJ1-1	NA	TGTGCCAGCAGTATTCGGGAGGGAGAAGCTTTCTTT	CASSIREGEAFF
TRBV7-2	NA	TRBJ2-2	NA	TGTGCCAGCAGCAACGGGATGATGGCGAACACCGGGGAGCTGTTTTTT	CASSNGMMANTGELFF
TRBV23-1	TRBD1	TRBJ1-5	NA	TGCGCCAGCATCACGGGACAGGTCAATCAGCCCCAGCATTTT	CASITGQVNQPQHF
TRBV2	TRBD1	TRBJ1-2	NA	TGTGCCAGCAGTGAAGGACAGGGGGCGATAGGCTATGGCTACACCTTC	CASSEGQGAIGYGYTF
TRBV29-1	NA	TRBJ1-1	NA	TGCAGCGTTGCTATAACGGAAGCTTTCTTT	CSVAITEAFF
TRBV29-1	TRBD1	TRBJ1-5	NA	TGCAGCGTAGGACAGGGGGCCGATCAGCCCCAGCATTTT	CSVGQGADQPQHF